This T cell receptor (beta chain) was captured by sequencing in a study of blood T cell repertoires in COVID-19. Study background: From T cells, B-cell-depleted T cells, or PBMCs came the material, which was cDNA or gDNA.

Clinical history reported by participants formed the basis on which cohorts were assigned. With 6 bases removed from V and 4 bases from J, the gap between germline ends came to 12 bases. CDR3 length: 13 residues. Germline loops: CDR1 SNHLY, CDR2 FYNNEI. The protocol was immunoSEQ multiplex PCR, while the TCRdb copy is restricted to in-frame clones and leaves out a portion. The sample lists 400,000 to 550,000 clones, approximately 90% seen once, with under 2% in the top ten. Sequenced: PBMCs or T cells enriched from blood (not recorded which). The TCR comes from a woman between 18 and 30 years old with acute COVID-19. The chain recombines TRBV2 with TRBJ1-1; D may be TRBD1 (5 bases). CDR3: CASSARDATEAFF. The CDR3, as DNA: TGTGCCAGCAGCGCCAGGGATGCCACTGAAGCTTTCTTT.